This TCR beta chain was sequenced in a study of cytomegalovirus exposure and HLA in healthy donors (dated by TCRdb to about 2017). With respect to the entire study: An earlier analysis of approximately 600 of the donors reported 250 to 350 Gb of sequence data and around 120 million unique TCR beta sequences from some 180 million T cells. The study aimed to test whether cataloging public T cell receptors could reveal signatures of past pathogen exposure. Every repertoire in the discovery cohort had been generated on one and the same sequencing platform. Several DR-DQ haplotypes were handled as single units for association and clustering because linkage in the cohort was strong. An early release covering more than 500 HLA-typed donors comprised 300 to 350 gigabases of sequencing data and roughly 86 million unique TCR sequences. To predict cytomegalovirus infection status, the study combined high-throughput TCR immunosequencing, statistical association of individual TCRs with disease status, and machine learning. Of the 398 genotyped donors, about 80% fell in the genetic ancestry cluster associated with self-reported Caucasian donors. The number of typed donors differed by locus: about 629-630 for A, B, C, DRB1 and DQB1; about 520 for DQA1; 606 for DPA1; and around 470 for DPB1. An earlier analysis of a few hundred of the donors applied high-throughput TCR beta sequencing to assess whether each TCR beta V gene segment acted as functional or pseudogenic. Genome-wide SNP genotypes for about 55% of the roughly 670 donors were used in a later genetic analysis, which treated that subset as a discovery cohort. On average, around 240,000 unique TCR beta nucleotide sequences were sequenced per donor among 398 genotyped donors of the cohort, with 15% to 20% of those sequences being non-productive. The study profiled the T cell repertoires of under 850 subjects by immunosequencing and related them to cytomegalovirus serostatus. A later analysis re-examined previously published TCR beta repertoires from over 500 donors and added high-resolution HLA genotyping to investigate patterns of TCR occurrence. Alongside the repertoire data, information on donor age, sex, ethnicity and CMV serostatus was compiled. Along with the roughly 610-subject first cohort, a separate validation cohort of over a hundred different subjects was used. The later analysis used no new phenotypic data to find candidate immune exposures, relying instead on TCR beta sequences and their occurrence across donors. Class I and class II HLA loci were covered by the typing at four-digit resolution.

The cohort consisted of 666 healthy bone marrow donors. At the time of sampling, all cohort members were nominally healthy, though unrecorded immune exposures were likely present. The donor tested CMV seropositive and was one of the 289 seropositive cohort members. A peripheral blood sample was collected from each donor, and TCR beta sequencing was performed on peripheral blood mononuclear cells. The Qiagen DNeasy Blood Extraction Kit was used to extract genomic DNA from the blood cell samples. Receptor libraries were prepared by the immunoSEQ multiplex PCR assay. For the multiplex PCR, a mixture combining 60 forward primers for TCR Vbeta segments and 13 reverse primers for TCR Jbeta segments was used. The CDR3 region of rearranged TCR beta genes was amplified from genomic DNA with a multiplex PCR assay. Amplified TCR beta libraries were sequenced as 87-base-pair reads on the Illumina HiSeq System. As for how the authors treated the data: Across the roughly 700 repertoires, a later analysis counted about 81 million unique TCR beta chains, around 11 million of which were shared by at least two donors. Raw reads were error-corrected and collapsed into unique sequences by a nearest-neighbor algorithm in which closely related sequences were merged to remove PCR and sequencing errors. CDR3 sequences were aligned to IMGT reference sequences to assign V, D and J gene segments. For a sequence to be retained, a match of at least six nucleotides to both a V gene segment and a J gene segment was required. A rearrangement was called productive if the CDR3 had no stop codons and remained in frame with V and J, and every other rearrangement was called non-productive. CDR3 was defined according to IMGT convention as the region running from the second conserved V-encoded cysteine to the conserved J-encoded phenylalanine. The earlier analysis of 587 of the donors excluded any sequence lacking an unambiguous match to a single V gene segment. In an earlier analysis of approximately 550 of the donors, V segments were called functional above 56.7% productive rearrangements and were called segregating when the between-donor standard deviation exceeded 5%. To diagnose cytomegalovirus status from the catalog of TCR beta chain sequences, a statistical classification framework was built. In a later analysis, TCR nucleotide sequences were compared against IMGT/GENE-DB human TR gene sequences so that V and J genes could be assigned. A later analysis assigned CDR3 sequences and most-parsimonious VDJ recombination scenarios with the TCRdist pipeline. In a later analysis, each TCR beta chain was defined by its CDR3 amino acid sequence together with its V-gene family, and reads without a unique V-gene family were excluded. A later analysis removed roughly 590 highly shared, low-generation-probability nucleotide sequences to deal with suspected cross-contamination and a sequencing artifact. In a later analysis, a clonal expansion index was calculated for each public chain from normalized within-repertoire ranks of inferred template counts. In a later analysis, generation probabilities were computed with a VDJ recombination model fitted to out-of-frame rearrangements, and the resulting probabilities were checked against IGoR. In a later analysis, TCR-TCR, TCR-HLA and TCR-CMV co-occurrence was scored with hypergeometric tests, and a repertoire-size bias correction was applied to TCR pairs. In a later analysis, false discovery rates were estimated by permuting HLA or CMV assignments 20 times. In a later analysis, co-occurring TCRs were grouped using DBSCAN, and TCRdist sequence similarity was added for clustering within HLA-allele-positive subsets. Co-occurrence clustering excluded repertoires with fewer than 30,000 or more than 120,000 public chains, plus five with anomalous nucleotide sharing. The immuneACCESS repertoire file appears here via TCRdb, limited to in-frame rearrangements. These files lack a portion of the clones; in checked studies, under half of the deficit traces to unresolved V genes, and the cause of the others is not known. V, J and clone size are those of that table, while D and trimming were read from the DNA. This sample is represented by 100,000 to 150,000 clones; roughly 85% of them were singletons. The ten largest clones capture 3.6% of the sample.

Here is what the overall study found, with its caveats: In a later analysis, 16,951 TCR beta sequences were associated with specific HLA alleles at a false discovery rate of 0.05. Several of the top co-occurrence clusters appeared to be linked to parvovirus B19, influenza, CMV and Epstein-Barr virus, according to a later analysis. A further reported finding was that TCR beta sequences accurately predicted the HLA-A and HLA-B alleles for most subjects in the first cohort. In vitro tests confirmed that three of the cytomegalovirus-associated TCR beta chains recognize cytomegalovirus antigens. Because counts were too low, approximately 18 rarely observed V segments, including chromosome 9 orphons, were excluded from the earlier analysis of some 540 of the donors. Roughly uniform sequencing depth across donors was assumed in presence/absence analyses, although this assumption may not hold. The cohort was sequenced for TCR beta chains only, and without alpha or paired-chain data the features that could be detected were limited. The sequencing pipeline was judged likely to have produced a cluster of highly shared sequence variants as a technical artifact. For the cohort, immune exposure information was limited to CMV serostatus. Across donors, most TCR sequences were observed very rarely, whereas some public TCRs were present in many individuals. Because HLA typing was missing for some donors at each locus, association tests included only the typed subset. The classifier was reported to diagnose cytomegalovirus status with high specificity and sensitivity in both the original and validation cohorts. In a later analysis, HLA-associated TCR beta chains showed more clonal expansion and lower generation probabilities than non-associated chains that were equally common. Assigning TCR associations to individual alleles was difficult when HLA alleles, especially DR and DQ, strongly co-occurred. Compared with the 666-donor mean, donors in an Asian-associated ancestry cluster had fewer N-insertions in productive TCRs, according to a later genetic analysis. In a later analysis, the rate of TCR association differed among HLA loci, with DRB1 alleles having the most associated TCRs and HLA-C alleles having the fewest. The authors suggested that the approach could potentially be extended to other disease states and immunological phenotypes. In a later genetic analysis, a missense DCLRE1C variant was associated with V-gene and J-gene trimming of TCR beta chains, and the association was replicated in an independent cohort. Most CMV-associated TCR beta chains appeared to be HLA-restricted in a later analysis, and the HLA associations seemed to be driven largely by CMV exposure. The study listed 150 to 200 TCR beta chains as associated with cytomegalovirus. Correlated functional status among segregating V segments might be attributable to linkage disequilibrium, but an unknown experimental factor could not be ruled out. An earlier analysis of roughly 570 of the donors showed that most TCR beta V segments appeared in productive rearrangements either about 87% or about 30% of the time, which broadly matched IMGT annotations.

To note about this clone: Its antigen remains undetermined. It has no much larger one-base neighbor in the sample; base qualities were not kept.

The sequenced sample consisted of PBMCs. The sequence derives from a woman aged 40 to 50 in good health and CMV-seropositive.

The CDR3 reads CASSPAGEEEKLFF. Here is the DNA: TGTGCCAGCTCACCCGCGGGTGAAGAGGAAAAACTGTTTTTT. Recombination joined TRBV18 with TRBJ1-4; the D gene is not confidently resolved. Inclusive of the bounding cysteine and phenylalanine, the CDR3 is 14 residues long. Only the CDR3 portion is preserved as DNA: 42 bases, with reading frame beginning at the first base. Deletion took 3 bases off V and 8 bases off J, with a span of 13 bases between the germline ends. Looking up the germline V gene yields CDR1 KGHSH and CDR2 LQKENI.